These 3 T cell receptor beta chains were all obtained from the same sample, sequenced in a study of CD8 T cells in ankylosing spondylitis. TCRdb re-called the 5' RACE reads with MiXCR, one entry per CDR3 protein. The table shows approximately 250,000 distinct CDR3 sequences, with more than 25% occurring only once. Source material: blood, either unsorted or a sorted T cell fraction (not recorded which). Every receptor here comes from a male donor with ankylosing spondylitis or in good health (not recorded which).

The rearrangement uses TRBV7-2 and TRBJ1-1; 8 bases map to TRBD1. In germline, CDR1 is SGHTA, CDR2 FQGNSA. The CDR3 extends over 15 amino acids. After removal of 5 bases from V and 4 bases from J, the junction contained 9 bases not matched to a gene. The CDR3 DNA reads as TGTGCCAGCAGCCTCAGGGGGCAGGGAGCCACTGAAGCTTTCTTT. Protein: CASSLRGQGATEAFF.

The rearrangement uses TRBV12-3 or TRBV12-4 and TRBJ2-7; unclear D gene. Trimming removed 5 bases at V and 5 bases at J, with 19 bases between. This CDR3 spans 15 amino acids. For the CDR3, the DNA is TGTGCCAGCAGTGGCCGGGCCAACACTGGGCACGAGCAGTACTTC. Translating it yields CASSGRANTGHEQYF.

The chain links TRBV7-8 to TRBJ1-1; TRBD1 might be the D (5 bases). Trimming took 11 bases from V and 6 from J, leaving 10 bases between them. Germline V gene sequence: CDR1 SGHVS, CDR2 FQNEAQ. The CDR3 extends over 10 amino acids. The CDR3 DNA reads as TGTGCCGCCGGGACCTCTGAAGCTTTCTTT. It encodes CAAGTSEAFF. Complete variable domain (other parts from reference TRBV7-8 and TRBJ1-1): GAGVSQSPRYKVAKRGQDVALRCDPISGHVSLFWYQQALGQGPEFLTYFQNEAQLDKSGLPSDRFFAERPEGSVSTLKIQRTQQEDSAVYLCAAGTSEAFFGQGTRLTVV.